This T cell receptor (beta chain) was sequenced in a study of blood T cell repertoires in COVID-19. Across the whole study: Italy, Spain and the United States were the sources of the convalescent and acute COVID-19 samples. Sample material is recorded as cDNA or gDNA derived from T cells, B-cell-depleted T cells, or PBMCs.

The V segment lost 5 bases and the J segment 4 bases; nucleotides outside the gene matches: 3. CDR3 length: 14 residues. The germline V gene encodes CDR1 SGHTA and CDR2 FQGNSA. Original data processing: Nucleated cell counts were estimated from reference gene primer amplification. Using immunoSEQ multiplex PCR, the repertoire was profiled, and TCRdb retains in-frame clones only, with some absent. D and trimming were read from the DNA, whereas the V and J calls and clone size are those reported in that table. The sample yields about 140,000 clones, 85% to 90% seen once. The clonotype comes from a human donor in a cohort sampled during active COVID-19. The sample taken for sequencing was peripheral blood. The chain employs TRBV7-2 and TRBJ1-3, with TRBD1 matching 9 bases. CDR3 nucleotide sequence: TGTGCCAGCAGCCTCGGGACAGGGGGAAACACCATATATTTT. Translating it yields CASSLGTGGNTIYF. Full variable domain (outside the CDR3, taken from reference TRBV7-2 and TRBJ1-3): GAGVSQSPSNKVTEKGKDVELRCDPISGHTALYWYRQSLGQGLEFLIYFQGNSAPDKSGLPSDRFSAERTGGSVSTLTIQRTQQEDSAVYLCASSLGTGGNTIYFGEGSWLTVV.